The present entry profiles one T cell receptor beta chain with its context. Its antigen is unknown. No quality values exist for individual bases; no much larger clone is one base distant. These data originate in a study of blood T cell repertoires in COVID-19 (dated by TCRdb to the early 2020s). Notes on the research overall: Collaborator samples came from the United States, Italy and Spain and covered acute and convalescent phases of COVID-19. Nearly every sample came with metadata listing a de-identified subject ID, COVID-19 status, age in years and sex. The material from the prospective study consisted of cDNA or gDNA derived from T cells, B-cell-depleted T cells, or PBMCs. HLA class I and class II types, where available, came from metadata supplied by the sample provider rather than from assay-based typing. A freely available public database, intended as a resource for researchers studying the immune response to SARS-CoV-2, is where the repertoires were released. Samples were obtained from the ongoing ImmuneRACE study (first 160 participants) and from 1,254 subjects provided by 6 global collaborators. Deeply sampled blood TCRbeta repertoires from subjects exposed to, actively infected with, or recovered from COVID-19 were included in the dataset. What the authors observed across the whole study: The quantity of clinical and demographic metadata differed by source and by participant and was supplied without curation.

The CDR3 measures 14 amino acids from cysteine to phenylalanine. Only the CDR3 part of the read is kept: 42 bases, read in frame from the first base. As encoded in the germline V gene, CDR1 is SGDLS while CDR2 is YYNGEE. Here V drops 4 bases and J drops 5 bases, and the junction holds 7 bases not matched to any gene. TCRbeta CDR3 regions were amplified from genomic DNA by means of the immunoSEQ Assay, a bias-controlled multiplex PCR. The authors' pipeline ran thus. The number of nucleated cells in each sample was estimated by amplification of reference gene primers within the assay. Sequence reads were collapsed and filtered to measure the absolute abundance of every unique TCRbeta CDR3 rearrangement. For each sample, productive Simpson clonality was calculated as the square root of Simpson's diversity index across productive rearrangements. The table comes from immuneACCESS by way of TCRdb, which keeps in-frame sequences with V and J called. Part of the clones is missing from these tables; in studies checked, under half for an unresolved V gene and the rest for unknown reasons. V and J calls and clone size are as listed in that table; D and trimming were resolved from the DNA. Within this sample are 350,000 to 550,000 clones, with 85% to 90% of them counted one time only. Over 4% of the sample goes to the ten largest clones.

Collaborating institutions collected whole blood in K2EDTA tubes following their own protocols. For TCRbeta analysis, collaborators shipped samples as frozen whole blood, isolated PBMCs, or DNA extracted from either of those sample types. The chain couples TRBV9 to TRBJ2-5; TRBD1 aligns with 8 central bases. The sequenced material came from peripheral blood. This TCR came from a woman aged 25 to 39 with acute or convalescent COVID-19. Here is the DNA: TGTGCCAGCAGCACAGGGGGTACGGGGGAGACCCAGTACTTC. Its protein is CASSTGGTGETQYF.